A selection of T cell receptor beta chains follows, all from one sample in a study of Graves' ophthalmopathy and Graves' hyperthyroidism. One entry per CDR3 protein results from TCRdb running MiXCR on the multiplex PCR reads. The sample contains about 210,000 distinct CDR3 sequences, 25% to 30% of which appear only once. The sequencing sample was made of peripheral blood. These receptors all come from a man in his fifties with Graves' ophthalmopathy. CDR3s leave out the opening cysteine and the closing phenylalanine or tryptophan. Fields, in order: J gene, V gene, D gene, CDR3 protein. A D gene is named only where the DNA matches it firmly.

j_gene: TRBJ2-4
v_gene: TRBV19
d_gene: NA
CDR3aa: ASMTGAWAKNIQY

j_gene: TRBJ2-7
v_gene: TRBV6-1
d_gene: TRBD2
CDR3aa: ASSEIPSGGTYEQY

j_gene: TRBJ2-4
v_gene: TRBV27
d_gene: NA
CDR3aa: ASSSQEQGDIQY

j_gene: TRBJ2-5
v_gene: TRBV27
d_gene: TRBD1
CDR3aa: ASTRQGRQTQY

j_gene: TRBJ2-2
v_gene: TRBV19
d_gene: TRBD2
CDR3aa: ASTLLAGGFKNTGELF

j_gene: TRBJ1-1
v_gene: TRBV6-5
d_gene: TRBD1
CDR3aa: ASSIDRGSTSTEAF

j_gene: TRBJ1-2
v_gene: TRBV6-1
d_gene: NA
CDR3aa: ASSERTANYGYT

j_gene: TRBJ2-5
v_gene: TRBV6-1
d_gene: TRBD1
CDR3aa: ASSAQGAGETQY

j_gene: TRBJ1-2
v_gene: TRBV7-9
d_gene: TRBD1
CDR3aa: ASSPDRGYGYT

j_gene: TRBJ1-1
v_gene: TRBV12-3/TRBV12-4
d_gene: NA
CDR3aa: ASSLRRVNTEAF

j_gene: TRBJ1-5
v_gene: TRBV28
d_gene: TRBD1
CDR3aa: ASSTLVGQGAMQPQH

j_gene: TRBJ2-7
v_gene: TRBV6-4
d_gene: TRBD2
CDR3aa: ASRTSGINPSYEQY

j_gene: TRBJ2-2
v_gene: TRBV12-3/TRBV12-4
d_gene: NA
CDR3aa: ASSFSGPPTGELF

j_gene: TRBJ1-5
v_gene: TRBV6-1
d_gene: TRBD1
CDR3aa: ASSEAGGTGFFGNQPQH

j_gene: TRBJ2-5
v_gene: TRBV12-3/TRBV12-4
d_gene: NA
CDR3aa: ASSKQGIETQY

j_gene: TRBJ2-5
v_gene: TRBV5-1
d_gene: TRBD2
CDR3aa: ASSPALAGQQETQY

j_gene: TRBJ2-7
v_gene: TRBV5-6
d_gene: NA
CDR3aa: ASRSGRYEQY

j_gene: TRBJ1-1
v_gene: TRBV6-1
d_gene: NA
CDR3aa: ASKRASGGRSEAF

j_gene: TRBJ2-4
v_gene: TRBV12-3/TRBV12-4
d_gene: TRBD1
CDR3aa: ASSSRTGGVKNIQY

j_gene: TRBJ2-5
v_gene: TRBV28
d_gene: NA
CDR3aa: ASRRTETQY

j_gene: TRBJ2-7
v_gene: TRBV5-8
d_gene: TRBD1
CDR3aa: ASSSGGASYEQY